This T cell receptor (beta chain) originates from a study of CD8 T cells in Susac syndrome. Isolation of CD8+ and CD4+ T cells was performed negatively, whereas enrichment of TEMRA cells was done by FACS. Reverse transcription used roughly 0.5 to 1 ug RNA and random hexamers. Amplification of TCR beta CDR3 spanned 54 Vbeta and 13 Jbeta via immunoSEQ multiplex PCR. MiXCR, run by TCRdb on the immunoSEQ multiplex PCR reads, gives a single entry per CDR3 protein. Counted here are under 200,000 distinct CDR3 sequences, 90% to 95% occurring once; the ten biggest clones make up 0.1% to 0.12%. The specimen sequenced was CD4+ T cells from PBMCs. The receptor was derived from a human donor in good health.

The CDR3 sequence is CATSRAYQPQHF. The CDR3 coding sequence is TGTGCCACCAGCAGAGCATATCAGCCCCAGCATTTT. This sequence joins TRBV15 and TRBJ1-5; D is undetermined. V was pared by 1 base and J by 5 bases, with 3 bases between. The CDR3 loop spans 12 amino acids. Germline V gene data show CDR1 as LNHNV and CDR2 as YYDKDF (reference sequence).